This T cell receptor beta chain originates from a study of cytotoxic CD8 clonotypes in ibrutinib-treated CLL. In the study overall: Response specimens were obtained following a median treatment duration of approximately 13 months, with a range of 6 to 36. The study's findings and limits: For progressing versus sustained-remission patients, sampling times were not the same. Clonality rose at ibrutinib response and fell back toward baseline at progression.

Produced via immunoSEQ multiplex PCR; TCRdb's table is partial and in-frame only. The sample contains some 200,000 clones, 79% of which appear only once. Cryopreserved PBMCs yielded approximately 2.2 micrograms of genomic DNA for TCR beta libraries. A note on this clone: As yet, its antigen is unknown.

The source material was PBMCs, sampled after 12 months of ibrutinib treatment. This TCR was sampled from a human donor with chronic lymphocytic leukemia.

The CDR3 reads CASSRERTSGSVETQYF. The CDR3 nucleotides are TGTGCCAGCAGCCGAGAAAGGACTAGCGGGAGTGTAGAGACCCAGTACTTC. This rearrangement joins TRBV14 to TRBJ2-5; 13 bases line up with TRBD2. Unmatched junction bases numbered 9, after V lost 4 bases and J lost 4 bases. Germline V lookup: CDR1 SGHDN, CDR2 FVKESK. This CDR3 region has 17 residues.